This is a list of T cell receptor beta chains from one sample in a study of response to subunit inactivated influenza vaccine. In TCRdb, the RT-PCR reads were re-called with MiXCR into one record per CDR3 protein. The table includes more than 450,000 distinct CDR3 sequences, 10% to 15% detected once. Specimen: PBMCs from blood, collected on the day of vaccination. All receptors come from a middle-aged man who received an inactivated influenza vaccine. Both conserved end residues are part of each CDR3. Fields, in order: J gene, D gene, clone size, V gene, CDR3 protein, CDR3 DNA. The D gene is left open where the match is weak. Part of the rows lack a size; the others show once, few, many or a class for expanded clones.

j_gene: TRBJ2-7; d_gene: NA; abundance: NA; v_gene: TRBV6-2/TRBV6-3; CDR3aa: CASSLMYGAYEQYF; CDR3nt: TGTGCCAGCAGTCTTATGTATGGGGCCTACGAGCAGTACTTC
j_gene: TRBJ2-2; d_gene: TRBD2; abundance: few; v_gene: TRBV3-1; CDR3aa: CASSQASGSFTGELFF; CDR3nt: TGTGCCAGCAGCCAAGCTAGCGGTTCTTTCACCGGGGAGCTGTTTTTT
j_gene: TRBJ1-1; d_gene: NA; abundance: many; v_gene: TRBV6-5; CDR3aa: CASSYGGDTEAFF; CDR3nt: TGTGCCAGCAGTTACGGGGGGGACACTGAAGCTTTCTTT
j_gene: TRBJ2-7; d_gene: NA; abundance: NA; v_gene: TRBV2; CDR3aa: CACSLLLVFAKPSSYEQYF; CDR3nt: TGTGCCTGCAGTCTACTTCTGGTCTTCGCTAAACCGAGCTCCTACGAGCAGTACTTC
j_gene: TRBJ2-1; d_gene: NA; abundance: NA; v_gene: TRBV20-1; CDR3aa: CSATPDFYNEQFF; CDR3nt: TGCAGTGCTACCCCGGACTTCTACAATGAGCAGTTCTTC
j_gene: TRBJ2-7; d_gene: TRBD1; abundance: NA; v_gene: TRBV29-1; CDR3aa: CSARGTGGLEQYF; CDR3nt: TGCAGCGCCAGAGGGACAGGGGGCCTCGAGCAGTACTTC
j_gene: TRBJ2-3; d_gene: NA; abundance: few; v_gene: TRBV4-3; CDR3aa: CASSQSNAGTPQYF; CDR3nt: TGCGCCAGCAGCCAATCCAACGCGGGGACTCCGCAGTATTTT
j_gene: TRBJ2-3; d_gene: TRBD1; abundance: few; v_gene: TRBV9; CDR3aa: CASSEQGLTSTDTQYF; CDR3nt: TGTGCCAGCAGCGAACAGGGGTTAACTAGCACAGATACGCAGTATTTT
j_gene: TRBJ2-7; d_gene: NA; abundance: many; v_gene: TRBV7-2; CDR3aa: CASSYMGGRSYEQYF; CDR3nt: TGTGCCAGCAGCTACATGGGGGGACGATCCTACGAGCAGTACTTC
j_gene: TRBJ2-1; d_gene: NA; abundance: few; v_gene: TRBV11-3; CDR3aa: CASSLAGISYNEQFF; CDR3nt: TGTGCCAGCAGCTTAGCCGGGATATCCTACAATGAGCAGTTCTTC
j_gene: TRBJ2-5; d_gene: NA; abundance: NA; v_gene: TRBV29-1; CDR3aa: CSVDLAARGEKTQYF; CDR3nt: TGCAGCGTTGACTTGGCGGCGAGGGGTGAGAAGACCCAGTACTTC
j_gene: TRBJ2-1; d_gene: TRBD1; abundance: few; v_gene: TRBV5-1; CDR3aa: CASTFSGTGSYNEQFF; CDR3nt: TGCGCCAGCACCTTCTCGGGGACAGGTTCTTACAATGAGCAGTTCTTC
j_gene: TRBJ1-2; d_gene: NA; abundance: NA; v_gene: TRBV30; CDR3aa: CAWTQGANYGYTF; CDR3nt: TGTGCCTGGACCCAGGGAGCAAACTATGGCTACACCTTC
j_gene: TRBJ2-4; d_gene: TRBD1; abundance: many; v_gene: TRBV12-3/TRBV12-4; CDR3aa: CASSLDRGHQNIQYF; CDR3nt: TGTGCCAGCAGCCTGGACAGGGGGCATCAAAACATTCAGTACTTC
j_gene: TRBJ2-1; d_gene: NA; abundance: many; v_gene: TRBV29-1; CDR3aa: CSVSRGGYNEQFF; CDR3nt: TGCAGCGTTAGTAGGGGGGGGTACAATGAGCAGTTCTTC
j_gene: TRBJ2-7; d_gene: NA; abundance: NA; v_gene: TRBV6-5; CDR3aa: CASSLVYGVEQYF; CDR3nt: TGTGCCAGCAGTTTGGTATACGGGGTCGAGCAGTACTTC
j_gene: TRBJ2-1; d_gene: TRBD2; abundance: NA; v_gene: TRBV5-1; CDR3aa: CASSLGLAMGNEQFF; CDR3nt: TGCGCCAGCAGCTTGGGACTAGCGATGGGAAATGAGCAGTTCTTC
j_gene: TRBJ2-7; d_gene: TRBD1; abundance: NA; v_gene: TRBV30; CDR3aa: CAWSAGQGVSYEQYF; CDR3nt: TGTGCCTGGAGTGCCGGACAGGGGGTCTCCTACGAGCAGTACTTC
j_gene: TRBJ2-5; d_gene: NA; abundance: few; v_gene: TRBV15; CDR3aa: CATSRDHETPRKETQYF; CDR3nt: TGTGCCACCAGCAGAGATCACGAGACCCCTCGCAAGGAGACCCAGTACTTC
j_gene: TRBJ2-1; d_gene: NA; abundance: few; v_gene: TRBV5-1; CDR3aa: CASSLQGGEQFF; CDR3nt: TGCGCCAGCAGCTTACAGGGAGGTGAGCAGTTCTTC
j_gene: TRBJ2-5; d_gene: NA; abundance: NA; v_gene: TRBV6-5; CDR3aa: CASSYWQGQETQYF; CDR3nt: TGTGCCAGCAGTTACTGGCAGGGCCAAGAGACCCAGTACTTC
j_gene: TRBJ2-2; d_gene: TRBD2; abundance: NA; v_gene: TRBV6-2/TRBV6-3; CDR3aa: CASSYGGGPGELFF; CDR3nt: TGTGCCAGCAGTTACGGCGGGGGACCCGGGGAGCTGTTTTTT
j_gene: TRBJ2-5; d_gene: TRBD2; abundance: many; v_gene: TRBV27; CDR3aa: CASSLGTSGRGETQYF; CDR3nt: TGTGCCAGCAGTTTGGGGACTAGCGGGAGAGGAGAGACCCAGTACTTC
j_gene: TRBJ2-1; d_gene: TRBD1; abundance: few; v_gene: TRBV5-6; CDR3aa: CASNTGGSYNEQFF; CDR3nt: TGTGCCAGCAACACAGGGGGGTCCTACAATGAGCAGTTCTTC
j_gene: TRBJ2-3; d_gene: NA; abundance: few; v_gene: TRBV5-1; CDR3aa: CASSRGERTDTQYF; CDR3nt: TGCGCCAGCAGCCGTGGGGAGAGGACAGATACGCAGTATTTT
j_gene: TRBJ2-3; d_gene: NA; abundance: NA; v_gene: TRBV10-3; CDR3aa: CAISNPGGSPFTQYF; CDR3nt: TGTGCCATCAGTAACCCCGGGGGCTCGCCTTTTACGCAGTATTTT
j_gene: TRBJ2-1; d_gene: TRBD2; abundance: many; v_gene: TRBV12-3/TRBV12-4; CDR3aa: CASAQEIGLVFEQFF; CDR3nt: TGTGCCAGCGCTCAAGAGATAGGACTAGTTTTTGAGCAGTTCTTC
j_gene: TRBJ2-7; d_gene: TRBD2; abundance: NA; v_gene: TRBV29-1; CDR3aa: CSVEGGGPYEQYF; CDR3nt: TGCAGCGTTGAAGGGGGGGGTCCCTACGAGCAGTACTTC
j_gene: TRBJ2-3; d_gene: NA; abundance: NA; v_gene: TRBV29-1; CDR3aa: CSVELGTDTQYF; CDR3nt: TGCAGCGTTGAATTAGGTACAGATACGCAGTATTTT
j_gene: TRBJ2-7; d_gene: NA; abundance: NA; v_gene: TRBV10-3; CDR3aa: CAISELSLDFNYEQCF; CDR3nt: TGTGCCATCAGTGAGCTGAGCCTAGACTTCAACTACGAGCAGTGCTTC
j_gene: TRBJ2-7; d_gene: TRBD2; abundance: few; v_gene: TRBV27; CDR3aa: CASSLRVAGHYEQYF; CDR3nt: TGTGCCAGCAGTTTACGAGTAGCGGGACACTACGAGCAGTACTTC
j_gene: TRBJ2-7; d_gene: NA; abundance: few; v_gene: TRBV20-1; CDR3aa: CSASSTTLSYEQYF; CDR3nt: TGCAGTGCTAGCTCCACGACTCTTAGCTACGAGCAGTACTTC
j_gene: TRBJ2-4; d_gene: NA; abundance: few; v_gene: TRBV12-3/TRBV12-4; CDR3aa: CASSVGQRTNIQYF; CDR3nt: TGTGCCAGCAGTGTTGGACAGAGAACAAACATTCAGTACTTC
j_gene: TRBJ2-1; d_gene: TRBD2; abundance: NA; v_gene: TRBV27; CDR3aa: CASSRPGLAGGNNEQFF; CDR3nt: TGTGCCAGCAGTCGACCGGGACTAGCGGGGGGAAACAATGAGCAGTTCTTC
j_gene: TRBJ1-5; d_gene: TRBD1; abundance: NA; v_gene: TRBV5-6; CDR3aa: CASSLTGGNQSQHF; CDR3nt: TGTGCCAGCAGCCTTACAGGGGGCAATCAGTCCCAGCATTTT
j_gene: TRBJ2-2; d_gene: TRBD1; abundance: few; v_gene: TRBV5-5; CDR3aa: CASSKDRGRIAGELFF; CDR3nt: TGTGCCAGCAGTAAGGACAGGGGGCGGATCGCCGGGGAGCTGTTTTTT
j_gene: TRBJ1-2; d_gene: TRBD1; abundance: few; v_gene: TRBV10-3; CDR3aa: CAISEPGQTNYGYTF; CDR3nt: TGTGCCATCAGTGAGCCGGGACAGACTAACTATGGCTACACCTTC
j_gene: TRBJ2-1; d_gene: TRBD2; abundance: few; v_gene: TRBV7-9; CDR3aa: CASSLERLAGSYNEQFF; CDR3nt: TGTGCCAGCAGCTTAGAGCGGCTAGCGGGTTCCTACAATGAGCAGTTCTTC
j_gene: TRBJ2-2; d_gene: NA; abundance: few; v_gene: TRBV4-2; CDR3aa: CASSQGGLFTGELFF; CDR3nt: TGTGCCAGCAGCCAAGGGGGACTCTTCACCGGGGAGCTGTTTTTT
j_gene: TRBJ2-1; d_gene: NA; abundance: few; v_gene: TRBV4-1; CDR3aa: CASSQARTPYNEQFF; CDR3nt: TGCGCCAGCAGCCAAGCACGGACACCTTACAATGAGCAGTTCTTC